The 23 T cell receptor beta chains in this list originate from one sample, sequenced in a study of T cell responses to AZD1222 COVID-19 vaccine. Data came from immunoSEQ multiplex PCR; TCRdb stores just in-frame clones and leaves some out. The profile shows about 160,000 clones, around 94% of them singletons. The material was peripheral blood, obtained 28 days after the second AZD1222 dose. The receptor set was obtained from an adult who received the AZD1222 COVID-19 vaccine.

This clone was found once. V is TRBV19 and J is TRBJ1-2; 8 positions agree with TRBD1. The V gene end was trimmed by 5 bases and the J gene end by 4 bases; junction bases not matched to a gene: 9. This CDR3 has 15 amino acids. Germline CDR1 LNHDA, CDR2 SQIVND (reference sequence). As DNA, the CDR3 is TGTGCCAGTAGTCCCTGGACAGGGCAGGGCTATGGCTACACCTTC. Amino acid sequence: CASSPWTGQGYGYTF. The full variable domain, with the rest looked up from reference TRBV19 and TRBJ1-2, is DGGITQSPKYLFRKEGQNVTLSCEQNLNHDAMYWYRQDPGQGLRLIYYSQIVNDFQKGDIAEGYSVSREKKESFPLTVTSAQKNPTAFYLCASSPWTGQGYGYTFGSGTRLTVV.

The rearrangement joins TRBV7-2 to TRBJ1-5; D is possibly TRBD1 (6 bases). Germline CDR1 and CDR2: SGHTA and FQGNSA. Trimming took off 5 bases at V and 1 base at J, with 15 bases between the two ends. CDR3 length: 16 residues. DNA of the CDR3: TGTGCCAGCAGCCTGGGACGAAGGGGGAGCAATCAGCCCCAGCATTTT. Its protein product is CASSLGRRGSNQPQHF. Combining the CDR3 with reference TRBV7-2 and TRBJ1-5 gives the whole variable domain GAGVSQSPSNKVTEKGKDVELRCDPISGHTALYWYRQSLGQGLEFLIYFQGNSAPDKSGLPSDRFSAERTGGSVSTLTIQRTQQEDSAVYLCASSLGRRGSNQPQHFGDGTRLSIL.

This clone was recorded a few times. The gene calls are TRBV7-8 and TRBJ2-2, with TRBD2 identical over 9 bases. With V trimmed by 5 bases and J by 7 bases, 11 bases remained unmatched. The germline V gene encodes CDR1 SGHVS and CDR2 FQNEAQ. This CDR3 has 16 amino acids. The CDR3 nucleotides read TGTGCCAGCAGCGAAAGGATAGCGGGAGTTGACGGGGAGCTGTTTTTT. It codes for CASSERIAGVDGELFF.

The chain employs TRBV6-5 and TRBJ1-5, with D possibly TRBD1 on 6 matching bases. There are 15 residues in the CDR3. Deletions cut 4 bases from V and 2 bases from J, with 12 bases between. Per the germline V gene, CDR1 is MNHEY and CDR2 is SVGAGI. CDR3 sequence: CASSFNNRGNQPQHF. Here the CDR3 DNA reads TGTGCCAGCAGTTTCAATAACAGGGGCAATCAGCCCCAGCATTTT.

The chain joins TRBV12-3 or TRBV12-4 to TRBJ2-7; 9 bases agree with TRBD1. The CDR3 has 13 amino acids. The V and J ends lost 6 bases and 9 bases, in that order; junction bases with no gene match: 9. The CDR3, as DNA: TGTGCCAGCAGACGAGGGACAGGGCCGGGGCAGTACTTC. It is translated as CASRRGTGPGQYF.

The CDR3 protein is CASSSGRTWCEQYF. The CDR3 region has the DNA TGTGCCAGCAGCTCCGGTAGGACCTGGTGTGAGCAGTACTTC. The V call is TRBV7-4, the J call TRBJ2-7; D not certain. This CDR3 spans 14 amino acids. Trimming cost V 4 bases and J 7 bases, with 17 bases left between them. The germline V gene has CDR1 SGHVT and CDR2 SQSDAQ.

The rearrangement joins TRBV11-2 to TRBJ2-7; no clear D. Trimming removed 4 bases from V and 6 bases from J, with 7 bases in between. The CDR3 covers 11 residues. Germline-derived CDR1 and CDR2 are SGHAT and FQNNGV. DNA for the CDR3: TGTGCCAGCAGCTCGGCCTCCGAGCAGTACTTC. Encoded protein: CASSSASEQYF.

The chain has TRBV27 and TRBJ1-1; D ambiguous. Germline V gene lookup returns CDR1 MNHEY and CDR2 SMNVEV (reference sequence). This CDR3 is 13 amino acids long. Trimming cost V 2 bases and J 4 bases, with 8 bases left between them. The CDR3 DNA reads as TGTGCCAGCAGTTTAGCGGAGCGCACTGAAGCTTTCTTT. This gives the protein CASSLAERTEAFF.

This clone occurred once. The chain is built from TRBV30 and TRBJ2-3, with TRBD2 matching over 10 bases. Germline CDR1 is GTSNPN and CDR2 is SVGIG (reference sequence). The V segment lost 3 bases and the J segment 7 bases; nucleotides outside the gene matches: 7. CDR3 length equals 14 residues. The CDR3 protein is CAWRGVAGGYTQYF. For the CDR3, the DNA is TGTGCCTGGAGAGGAGTAGCGGGAGGATATACGCAGTATTTT.

The rearrangement links TRBV11-2 to TRBJ2-4, with D perhaps matching TRBD1 or TRBD2 (6 bases each). This CDR3 is 18 amino acids long. The V and J ends lost 3 bases and 0 bases respectively, with 18 bases between them. Germline CDR1 and CDR2: SGHAT and FQNNGV. The CDR3 loop reads CASSFPRGASGAKNIQYF. In nucleotides, the CDR3 is TGTGCCAGCAGCTTCCCGAGGGGGGCGAGTGGAGCCAAAAACATTCAGTACTTC.

The chain employs TRBV12-3 or TRBV12-4 and TRBJ2-5; possibly TRBD2 for D (7 bases). The CDR3 runs 13 residues. V was trimmed by 4 bases and J by 5 bases, leaving 11 bases between them. CDR3 bases: TGTGCCAGCAGTTGGGGGGGGCTGGAGACCCAGTACTTC. Protein sequence: CASSWGGLETQYF.

The chain uses TRBV5-4 and TRBJ1-2; weak D call: TRBD1 (5 bases). The CDR3 is made up of 13 amino acids. Germline V gene lookup returns CDR1 SGHNT and CDR2 YYREEE (reference sequence). Trimming left V 4 bases short and J 3 bases short, with 10 bases between. The CDR3 bases are TGTGCCAGCAGCCGGACATTCGACTATGGCTACACCTTC. Translating it yields CASSRTFDYGYTF. Drawing the rest from reference TRBV5-4 and TRBJ1-2, the complete variable domain is ETGVTQSPTHLIKTRGQQVTLRCSSQSGHNTVSWYQQALGQGPQFIFQYYREEENGRGNFPPRFSGLQFPNYSSELNVNALELDDSALYLCASSRTFDYGYTFGSGTRLTVV.

J is TRBJ2-1 and V is TRBV21-1; the listed D gene, TRBD2, was not tested against the DNA. TRBV21-1 is annotated as a pseudogene. The length of the CDR3 is 16 residues. The CDR3, as DNA: TGTGCCAGCAGCAAGGCGGCTAGCGGAACTTACAATGAGCAGTTCTTC. The encoded protein is CASSKAASGTYNEQFF.

The chain has TRBV6-5 and TRBJ2-7; 7 nucleotides align to TRBD1. The CDR3 runs 13 residues. CDR1 and CDR2 from the germline V gene are MNHEY and SVGAGI. V gave up 7 bases and J gave up 3 bases; unmatched junction bases: 6. The CDR3 is CASKRQGGYEQYF. The CDR3 nucleotides are TGTGCCAGCAAGAGACAGGGCGGCTACGAGCAGTACTTC.

The chain couples TRBV29-1 to TRBJ2-3, with 8 bases lining up with TRBD2. Germline V CDR1 and CDR2: SQVTM, ANQGSEA. The V gene end was trimmed by 1 base and the J gene end by 1 base; junction bases not matched to a gene: 7. This CDR3 spans 16 amino acids. The CDR3 is CSVEARREDGTDTQYF. In nucleotides, the CDR3 is TGCAGCGTTGAAGCTCGGCGGGAGGATGGCACAGATACGCAGTATTTT.

The chain recombines TRBV5-1 with TRBJ1-4; 8 bases agree with TRBD1. This CDR3 is built from 13 residues. Losses at the gene ends were 1 base for V and 8 bases for J; bases not matched to a gene: 1. CDR1 and CDR2 (germline): SGHRS, YFSETQ. CDR3 sequence (DNA): TGCGCCAGCAGCTTGTGGACAGGGGAAAAACTGTTTTTT. Amino acids: CASSLWTGEKLFF.

The rearrangement joins TRBV2 to TRBJ1-1; D unresolved. V lost 5 bases, J lost 4 bases, and 5 bases lay in between. The CDR3 has 11 amino acids. Germline loops: CDR1 SNHLY, CDR2 FYNNEI. CDR3 loop: CASSRGTEAFF. CDR3 in DNA: TGTGCCAGCAGTAGAGGCACTGAAGCTTTCTTT.

This chain links TRBV27 with TRBJ1-1; D not resolved. Trimming removed 0 bases from V and 1 base from J, with 6 bases in between. CDR1 and CDR2 (germline): MNHEY, SMNVEV (reference sequence). The CDR3 spans 14 residues. The CDR3 region has the DNA TGTGCCAGCAGTTTATCCAGGCGGAACACTGAAGCTTTCTTT. Translating gives CASSLSRRNTEAFF.

The chain links TRBV27 to TRBJ1-4; D remains unclear. The CDR3 has 17 residues. Germline V gene sequence: CDR1 MNHEY, CDR2 SMNVEV (reference sequence). The ends were cut back, 1 base at V and 6 bases at J, with 18 bases in the middle. This chain's CDR3 is CASSLYGQVNRDEKLFF. CDR3 nucleotides: TGTGCCAGCAGTTTATACGGGCAGGTTAATCGAGATGAAAAACTGTTTTTT.

The chain combines TRBV28 with TRBJ1-1; D not certain. Germline V gene data show CDR1 as MDHEN and CDR2 as SYDVKM. The CDR3 contains 14 residues. Trimming left V 5 bases short and J 0 bases short, with 10 bases between. The CDR3 DNA reads TGTGCCAGCAGTCTACAGAGTGTGAACACTGAAGCTTTCTTT. Translation: CASSLQSVNTEAFF.

The V and J genes are TRBV9 and TRBJ1-1; D call uncertain. Germline CDR1 reads SGDLS; CDR2 reads YYNGEE. The length of the CDR3 is 13 residues. V lost 0 bases and J 0 bases, leaving 3 bases between the germline ends. The CDR3: CASSVEVNTEAFF. The CDR3 DNA reads as TGTGCCAGCAGCGTAGAGGTGAACACTGAAGCTTTCTTT. The entire variable domain, with the rest obtained from reference TRBV9 and TRBJ1-1, is as follows: DSGVTQTPKHLITATGQRVTLRCSPRSGDLSVYWYQQSLDQGLQFLIQYYNGEERAKGNILERFSAQQFPDLHSELNLSSLELGDSALYFCASSVEVNTEAFFGQGTRLTVV.

The genes are TRBV25-1 and TRBJ2-1, with 10 positions matching TRBD2. CDR1 is MGHDK and CDR2 is SYGVNS in the germline V gene. The CDR3 is 18 residues long. The J segment lost 3 bases and the V segment lost 5 bases, leaving 13 bases of the junction unmatched. CDR3 protein: CASSLASGRLSYYNEQFF. CDR3 sequence (DNA): TGTGCCAGCAGTCTGGCTAGCGGGAGACTAAGCTACTACAATGAGCAGTTCTTC.

The sample holds one count of this clone. The rearrangement links TRBV11-2 to TRBJ2-1; 9 bases are a match to TRBD2. CDR1 SGHAT and CDR2 FQNNGV come from the germline V gene. CDR3 length: 17 amino acids. J was trimmed by 6 bases and V by 0 bases; bases with no gene match: 9. The chain's CDR3 is CASSLDGSGSYTNEQFF. The CDR3 region has the DNA TGTGCCAGCAGCTTAGATGGTAGCGGGAGCTACACCAATGAGCAGTTCTTC.